Each of the 20 T cell receptor beta chains below was sequenced from the same sample in a study of spatial heterogeneity in lung cancer (dated 2019 in TCRdb). The time point label for this specimen denotes: sample taken at primary tumor resection. Without any cell sorting, TCR sequencing was performed on whole RNA extracted either from tumor and nontumor lung tissue or from cryopreserved PBMC samples. To prepare the library, 5' RACE was applied. TCRdb shows the sequencer as NextSeq 500. Clones were called with MiXCR by TCRdb after fastp trimmed the public reads at Q25, and only in-frame beta chains were retained. Rows with one shared CDR3 protein collapse into an entry with the most common genes and DNA. The sample records more than 75,000 distinct CDR3 sequences, around an eighth of which are singletons. 4.6% of the sample rests with the top ten. The sequencing here drew on PBMCs, taken at surgery. The receptors were sampled from a male donor with early-stage non-small cell lung cancer.

In DNA form, the CDR3 reads TGCGCCAGCAGTCAACCGACAGGATTCTCCTACGAGCAGTACTTC. Protein sequence: CASSQPTGFSYEQYF. This chain joins TRBV23-1 and TRBJ2-7, with D possibly TRBD1 on 6 matching bases. TRBV23-1 belongs to the ORF category, with a function that is uncertain. V was pared by 2 bases and J by 0 bases, with 11 bases between. This CDR3 is 15 amino acids long.

The table lists this clonotype with a few counts. The chain carries TRBV20-1 and TRBJ1-2, with D tentatively TRBD1 (5 bases). Trimming stripped 2 bases from V and 4 bases from J, with 11 bases between. The CDR3 runs to 13 residues. The germline CDR1 and CDR2 sequences are DFQATT and SNEGSKA (reference sequence). CDR3: CSARTGGAYGYTF. In nucleotides, the CDR3 is TGCAGTGCTAGAACTGGGGGAGCCTATGGCTACACCTTC.

CDR3 in amino acids: CAWSVRASVTDTQYF. The CDR3 DNA reads TGTGCCTGGAGTGTACGGGCTAGCGTCACAGATACGCAGTATTTT. The chain combines TRBV30 with TRBJ2-3, with a tentative D call TRBD2 (6 bases). V was shortened by 0 bases and J by 2 bases, with 12 bases between the two germline ends. The length of the CDR3 is 15 residues. Germline V gene data show CDR1 as GTSNPN and CDR2 as SVGIG (reference sequence).

This clonotype has more than one count but fewer than ten. The chain carries TRBV12-3 or TRBV12-4 and TRBJ2-3; tentative D call: TRBD1 (6 bases). The end of the DNA fits TRBJ1-3 better, so the J call may be wrong. The CDR3 consists of 12 residues. CDR3: CASSPDRDIIYF. The CDR3 DNA reads TGTGCCAGCAGCCCTGACCGGGACATCATATATTTT.

This clonotype has a handful of counts. The rearrangement uses TRBV4-1 and TRBJ2-2; maybe TRBD1 (6 bases). CDR3 length equals 18 residues. The V end was cut by 4 bases, the J end by 4 bases, with 22 bases between. Germline lookup yields CDR1 MGHRA and CDR2 YSYEKL. The CDR3 sequence: CASSRVEGAGAGTGELFF. Written as DNA, the CDR3 is TGCGCCAGCAGCCGGGTTGAGGGCGCAGGGGCGGGCACCGGGGAGCTGTTTTTT.

In regard to this clonotype: Compared with germline, one end of the junction differs, possibly owing to a read error. The chain employs TRBV19 and TRBJ1-5; 10 bases match TRBD1. CDR1 and CDR2 (germline): LNHDA, SQIVND (reference sequence). The CDR3 runs to 15 residues. CDR3 in DNA: TGTTCCAGTGCCTACGGGACAGGGGCTAATCAGCCCCAGCATTTT. Its protein is CSSAYGTGANQPQHF.

This clonotype has at least ten counts. The chain is built from TRBV19 and TRBJ1-6; D is unclear. V gave up 3 bases and J gave up 10 bases, with 13 bases separating them. This CDR3 is built from 14 residues. Germline CDR1 and CDR2: LNHDA and SQIVND (reference sequence). For the CDR3, the DNA is TGTGCCAGTAGTATCGAAGAAAGCTACTCACCCCTCCACTTT. The encoded protein is CASSIEESYSPLHF.

CDR3 in amino acids: CSVESLRGYTF. The DNA of the CDR3 is TGCAGCGTTGAGTCGCTGAGGGGCTACACCTTC. J is TRBJ1-2 and V is TRBV29-1; no reliable D call. Germline CDR1 is SQVTM and CDR2 is ANQGSEA. CDR3 length equals 11 residues. V was trimmed by 3 bases and J by 8 bases, leaving 10 bases between them.

This clonotype was recorded at least ten times. This sequence joins TRBV4-1 and TRBJ2-3; no clear D. This CDR3 has 14 residues. The V end lost 3 bases, the J end lost 5 bases, and 12 bases lay between the germline ends. CDR1 MGHRA and CDR2 YSYEKL come from the germline V gene. The CDR3 protein is CASSQSTRQDTQYF. The CDR3 region has the DNA TGCGCCAGCAGCCAGTCGACCCGGCAAGATACGCAGTATTTT.

CDR3 loop: CASSEMGGARGTQYF. CDR3 nucleotides: TGTGCCAGCAGTGAAATGGGCGGGGCCCGGGGGACCCAGTACTTC. The chain carries TRBV2 and TRBJ2-5, with a weak D call TRBD2 (6 bases). This CDR3 contains 15 residues. CDR1 SNHLY and CDR2 FYNNEI come from the germline V gene. Trimming took 2 bases from V and 7 from J, leaving 17 bases between them.

This clonotype was seen ten or more times. This chain links TRBV30 with TRBJ1-1; D call uncertain. V was shortened by 2 bases and J by 8 bases, with 15 bases between the two germline ends. The CDR3 is 13 amino acids. Per the germline V gene, CDR1 is GTSNPN and CDR2 is SVGIG (reference sequence). CDR3: CAWSFQTRKEAFF. The CDR3 nucleotides are TGTGCCTGGAGTTTCCAAACCCGAAAAGAAGCTTTCTTT.

A few counts support this clonotype. V is TRBV12-3 or TRBV12-4 and J is TRBJ2-2, with D unresolved. V lost 3 bases and J lost 1, with 6 bases in between. The CDR3 length is 14 residues. This CDR3 reads CASSFAGNTGELFF. CDR3 bases: TGTGCCAGCAGTTTCGCCGGGAACACCGGGGAGCTGTTTTTT.

V usage is TRBV20-1 and J usage is TRBJ2-3, with 8 bases aligning to TRBD2. The V gene end was trimmed by 6 bases and the J gene end by 2 bases; junction bases not matched to a gene: 10. The germline CDR1 and CDR2 sequences are DFQATT and SNEGSKA (reference sequence). The CDR3 has 15 residues. As DNA, the CDR3 is TGCAGTGCGCTACGACTAGCGAGAGACACAGATACGCAGTATTTT. It yields the protein CSALRLARDTDTQYF.

The chain recombines TRBV29-1 with TRBJ2-7, with 7 bases fitting TRBD2. The CDR3 loop spans 13 amino acids. The V gene's germline CDR1 is SQVTM and CDR2 ANQGSEA. J gave up 1 base and V 6 bases, and 6 bases lay outside the gene matches. The CDR3 nucleotides are TGCAGCGTACCGGGACTATCGTCCTACGAGCAGTACTTC. Translation gives CSVPGLSSYEQYF.

This rearrangement joins TRBV6-6 to TRBJ2-3; D is perhaps TRBD1 (5 bases). The V and J ends lost 6 bases and 1 base respectively, with 14 bases between them. Per germline, CDR1 MNHNY and CDR2 SVGAGI (reference sequence). This CDR3 is built from 15 residues. CDR3 sequence reads: CASRNGLGGTDTQYF. As DNA, the CDR3 is TGTGCCAGCAGAAACGGGTTAGGGGGCACAGATACGCAGTATTTT.

This clonotype was counted between two and nine times. The chain combines TRBV7-2 with TRBJ2-2; TRBD1 or TRBD2 may be the D gene (5 bases each). This CDR3 spans 13 amino acids. Germline V gene lookup returns CDR1 SGHTA and CDR2 FQGNSA. Trimming pared 5 bases from V and 8 bases from J, leaving 12 bases between. This CDR3 reads CASSLGPRGELFF. CDR3 DNA sequence: TGTGCCAGCAGCCTGGGACCAAGAGGGGAGCTGTTTTTT.

At least ten counts were recorded for this clonotype. This chain links TRBV5-1 with TRBJ2-7, with a weak D call TRBD2 (7 bases). Germline V gene data show CDR1 as SGHRS and CDR2 as YFSETQ. This CDR3 has 14 residues. V lost 5 bases, J lost 0 bases, and 12 bases lay in between. The DNA of the CDR3 is TGCGCCAGCAGTTCCCGGGGGGCCTCCTACGAGCAGTACTTC. Protein: CASSSRGASYEQYF.

This clonotype was seen a handful of times. This chain links TRBV5-1 with TRBJ1-3, with 10 bases that match TRBD1. CDR1 and CDR2 from the germline V gene are SGHRS and YFSETQ. V lost 4 bases to trimming and J lost 2 bases; unmatched junction nucleotides: 3. This CDR3 is built from 15 residues. The DNA for the CDR3 is TGCGCCAGCAGCACTGGACAGGGGGCTGGAAACACCATATATTTT. As protein: CASSTGQGAGNTIYF.

V is TRBV3-1 and J is TRBJ2-3, with 8 bases aligning to TRBD2. The CDR3 is 15 residues long. The germline gives CDR1 LGHDT, CDR2 YNNKEL (reference sequence). V dropped 5 bases and J dropped 6; count of bases not matched to a gene: 10. CDR3 in amino acids: CASSLERGTRDTQYF. The CDR3 bases are TGTGCCAGCAGCTTGGAGCGGGGGACCAGGGATACGCAGTATTTT.

This clonotype has at least ten counts. This rearrangement joins TRBV12-3 or TRBV12-4 to TRBJ1-6; D is possibly TRBD1 (5 bases). With 6 bases removed from V and 6 bases from J, the gap between germline ends came to 15 bases. The length of the CDR3 is 15 residues. The CDR3 nucleotides read TGTGCCAGCAGACTCGGTCGGAGGGGTAATTCACCCCTCCACTTT. Protein product: CASRLGRRGNSPLHF.